One and the same sample provided the 5 T cell receptor beta chains below, sequenced in a study of OX40 agonist ivuxolimab in advanced cancers. Sequencing used immunoSEQ multiplex PCR; TCRdb keeps in-frame clones, though not all of them. Of more than 45,000 clones in the sample, around 84% were seen once. Sample: CD4+ or CD8+ T cells sorted from blood, taken in a trial of the OX40 agonist ivuxolimab. The receptors were sampled from an adult with an advanced solid tumor such as melanoma, head and neck, liver or kidney cancer.

The chain has TRBV27 and TRBJ1-4; tentative D call: TRBD1 (5 bases). CDR1 and CDR2 from the germline V gene are MNHEY and SMNVEV (reference sequence). The V end lost 5 bases, the J end lost 8 bases, and 15 bases lay between the germline ends. This CDR3 has 14 residues. CDR3 nucleotide sequence: TGTGCCAGCAGTGGACTGTCTAAGGGGGAAAAACTGTTTTTT. Translating it yields CASSGLSKGEKLFF.

The genes are TRBV2 and TRBJ1-5; no clear D. The CDR3 is made up of 13 amino acids. Germline V lookup: CDR1 SNHLY, CDR2 FYNNEI. Between the trimmed V and J ends, which lost 6 bases and 7 bases, there was a span of 13 bases. CDR3 sequence: CASRKGISQPQHF. The CDR3 nucleotides read TGTGCCAGCAGGAAGGGTATCAGCCAGCCCCAGCATTTT.

This clone came up once. The genes are TRBV19 and TRBJ2-7; D perhaps matches TRBD1 (5 bases). The CDR3 has 13 amino acids. V gave up 7 bases and J gave up 3 bases, with 13 bases separating them. In germline, CDR1 is LNHDA, CDR2 SQIVND (reference sequence). CDR3 sequence: CASKNLDSYEQYF. In DNA form, the CDR3 reads TGTGCCAGTAAAAACCTCGACAGCTACGAGCAGTACTTC.

This sequence joins TRBV18 and TRBJ1-1; D ambiguous. Trimming took 2 bases from V and 0 from J, leaving 4 bases between them. Germline CDR1 KGHSH, CDR2 LQKENI. This CDR3 is built from 13 residues. This CDR3 is CASSPVLNTEAFF. CDR3 in DNA: TGTGCCAGCTCACCAGTACTGAACACTGAAGCTTTCTTT.

This CDR3 is CASSQGLAGTETQYF. The DNA for the CDR3 is TGCGCCAGCAGCCAAGGACTAGCGGGAACAGAGACCCAGTACTTC. The V call is TRBV4-1, the J call TRBJ2-5; 11 nucleotides line up with TRBD2. V lost 1 base, J lost 4 bases, and 2 bases stayed unmatched. Germline V gene lookup returns CDR1 MGHRA and CDR2 YSYEKL. The CDR3 sequence is 15 residues long.